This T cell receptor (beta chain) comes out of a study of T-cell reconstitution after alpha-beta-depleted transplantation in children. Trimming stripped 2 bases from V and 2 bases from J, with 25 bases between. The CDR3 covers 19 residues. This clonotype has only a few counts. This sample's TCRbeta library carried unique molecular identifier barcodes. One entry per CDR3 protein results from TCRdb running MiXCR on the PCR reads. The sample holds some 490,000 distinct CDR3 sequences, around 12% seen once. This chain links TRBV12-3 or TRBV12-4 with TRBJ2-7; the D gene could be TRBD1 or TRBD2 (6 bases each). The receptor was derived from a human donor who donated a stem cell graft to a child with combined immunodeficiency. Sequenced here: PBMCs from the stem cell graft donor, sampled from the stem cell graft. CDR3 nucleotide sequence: TGTGCCAGCAGTTTAATATGGGGGGTCAGGGGACAATCAACCTACGAGCAGTACTTC. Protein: CASSLIWGVRGQSTYEQYF.